The T cell receptor (beta chain) under discussion was sequenced for a study of T-cell memory formation after mild COVID-19. General study points: A subset of responding clones appeared in pre-infection memory, suggesting cross-reactive memory joined. Clones contracting across day 15 to 85 had a balanced CD4/CD8 profile; later expanding clones leaned CD4+.

CDR3 length equals 15 residues. The V segment lost 4 bases and the J segment 3 bases; nucleotides outside the gene matches: 2. Germline V gives CDR1 ENHRY, CDR2 SYGVKD. In its sample, this clonotype was seen many times. No antigen is known for it. TCRdb re-called the 5' RACE reads through MiXCR, storing one row per CDR3 protein. The sample yields fewer than 250,000 distinct CDR3 sequences, approximately 20% seen once. Sequencing was performed on PBMCs or a T cell subset sorted from them (not recorded which). This chain uses TRBV10-3 with TRBJ2-7; 14 bases line up with TRBD2. This receptor was taken from an adult woman who had mild COVID-19 (a few samples of this study predate the infection). Cell type and time point are not known. The CDR3 loop is CAISATSGGVYEQYF. CDR3 bases: TGTGCCATCAGTGCGACTAGCGGGGGGGTCTACGAGCAGTACTTC.